These 23 T cell receptor beta chains share one sample of origin, sequenced in a study of long-term antiretroviral therapy in people with HIV. With survey level as its setting, the immunoSEQ assay was v3.0. TCRdb's copy holds only in-frame clones and misses some; the assay was immunoSEQ multiplex PCR. The data contain tens of thousands of clones, under 85% of them singletons. Sequencing used unsorted PBMCs, obtained 1 year after starting antiretroviral therapy. The origin of the receptors is a man aged 18 to 30 with HIV.

This clone showed up just once. V gene TRBV25-1 combines with J gene TRBJ1-3; D is unclear. The V end lost 1 base, the J end lost 0 bases, and 7 bases lay between the germline ends. Germline V gives CDR1 MGHDK, CDR2 SYGVNS. The CDR3 loop spans 15 amino acids. CDR3: CASSEWHISGNTIYF. CDR3 nucleotides: TGTGCCAGCAGTGAATGGCACATCTCTGGAAACACCATATATTTT.

This clone was detected only a few times. This chain connects TRBV5-1 to TRBJ1-5; a weak D match, TRBD1 (6 bases). The length of the CDR3 is 15 residues. Trimming pared 0 bases from V and 0 bases from J, leaving 7 bases between. Germline CDR1 reads SGHRS; CDR2 reads YFSETQ. The CDR3 region has the DNA TGCGCCAGCAGCTTGGGGACAGCTAGCAATCAGCCCCAGCATTTT. Translation: CASSLGTASNQPQHF.

This sequence joins TRBV11-2 and TRBJ1-1, with D perhaps TRBD1 (5 bases). There are 14 residues in the CDR3. V was trimmed by 5 bases and J by 1 base, leaving 11 bases between them. Germline V gives CDR1 SGHAT, CDR2 FQNNGV. CDR3 residues: CASSVGLPNTEAFF. CDR3 nucleotides: TGTGCCAGCAGCGTGGGACTGCCGAACACTGAAGCTTTCTTT.

This rearrangement joins TRBV15 to TRBJ1-1, with 8 positions matching TRBD1. V lost 5 bases to trimming and J lost 2 bases; unmatched junction nucleotides: 13. The CDR3 sequence is 17 residues long. Germline assignment: CDR1 LNHNV and CDR2 YYDKDF (reference sequence). This CDR3 is CATSPRRGGQGNTEAFF. CDR3 in DNA: TGTGCCACCAGCCCCCGGAGAGGAGGACAGGGCAACACTGAAGCTTTCTTT.

This clone was seen a few times. The CDR3 region is CASSYGDRGGYGYTF. Here the CDR3 DNA reads TGTGCCAGCAGTTACGGGGACAGGGGTGGTTATGGCTACACCTTC. This chain links TRBV6-6 with TRBJ1-2; 10 bases fit TRBD1. Germline CDR1 MNHNY, CDR2 SVGAGI (reference sequence). With V trimmed by 2 bases and J by 5 bases, 5 bases remained unmatched. The length of the CDR3 is 15 residues.

The gene calls are TRBV5-4 and TRBJ2-2; D gene ambiguous. This CDR3 is 15 amino acids long. V was clipped by 0 bases and J by 1 base, with 7 bases between them. From germline, CDR1 is SGHNT and CDR2 YYREEE (reference sequence). CDR3 protein: CASSLVPENTGELFF. The CDR3 coding sequence is TGTGCCAGCAGCTTGGTGCCTGAGAACACCGGGGAGCTGTTTTTT.

This clone was seen only once. The V and J genes are TRBV10-3 and TRBJ2-1; TRBD2 matches at 8 bases. Germline V gives CDR1 ENHRY, CDR2 SYGVKD. Trimming cost V 3 bases and J 0 bases; bases outside gene matches: 10. The CDR3 sequence is 18 residues long. CDR3 amino acids: CAISERLTSETSYNEQFF. CDR3 DNA sequence: TGTGCCATCAGTGAAAGGTTGACTAGCGAAACCTCCTACAATGAGCAGTTCTTC.

J is TRBJ1-3 and V is TRBV7-6, with 7 bases that match TRBD1. Germline assignment: CDR1 SGHVS and CDR2 FNYEAQ. The CDR3 covers 15 residues. With 10 bases clipped from V and 0 bases from J, the junction kept 9 bases outside the gene matches. The CDR3 nucleotides read TGTGCCACGGGTCCGGGACAGAGCTCTGGAAACACCATATATTTT. It is translated as CATGPGQSSGNTIYF. Looking up the rest from reference TRBV7-6 and TRBJ1-3 gives the full variable domain: GAGVSQSPRYKVTKRGQDVALRCDPISGHVSLYWYRQALGQGPEFLTYFNYEAQQDKSGLPNDRFSAERPEGSISTLTIQRTEQRDSAMYRCATGPGQSSGNTIYFGEGSWLTVV.

The chain has TRBV28 and TRBJ1-2; the match to TRBD1 covers 7 bases. CDR3 length equals 13 residues. The ends lost 8 bases at V and 4 bases at J; junction bases unmatched: 7. The germline gives CDR1 MDHEN, CDR2 SYDVKM. CDR3 nucleotide sequence: TGTGCCAGCCAAGGGGGCAGGAGCTATGGCTACACCTTC. Protein: CASQGGRSYGYTF.

V is TRBV5-1 and J is TRBJ1-6, with D hard to call. V was cut by 0 bases and J by 5 bases, with 6 bases left in between. Germline V gene data show CDR1 as SGHRS and CDR2 as YFSETQ. The CDR3 is made up of 14 amino acids. The CDR3 reads CASSLEGNNSPLHF. CDR3 DNA: TGCGCCAGCAGCTTGGAGGGAAATAATTCACCCCTCCACTTT.

This rearrangement joins TRBV10-1 to TRBJ2-1; unclear D gene. Trimming cost V 6 bases and J 6 bases, with 12 bases left between them. CDR3 length: 13 residues. Looked up from germline, CDR1 is WNHNN and CDR2 is SYGVQD (reference sequence). CDR3 DNA sequence: TGCGCCAGCAGCCGGGTACGGACCAATGAGCAGTTCTTC. This encodes CASSRVRTNEQFF.

The V call is TRBV5-5, the J call TRBJ1-1, with a possible D match to TRBD1 (6 bases). This CDR3 is built from 14 residues. Looked up from germline, CDR1 is SGHKS and CDR2 is YYEKEE (reference sequence). Trimming shortened V by 1 base and J by 0 bases, and 7 bases separated the two germline ends. The CDR3 DNA is TGTGCCAGCAGCTTGACAGGGCTGAACACTGAAGCTTTCTTT. Translating gives CASSLTGLNTEAFF.

The chain combines TRBV27 with TRBJ2-6, with 11 nucleotides matching TRBD1. V was clipped by 0 bases and J by 1 base; unmatched bases: 2. Germline V gene data show CDR1 as MNHEY and CDR2 as SMNVEV (reference sequence). The CDR3 consists of 18 residues. This CDR3 is CASSLSGTGGSGANVLTF. CDR3 DNA sequence: TGTGCCAGCAGTTTATCAGGGACAGGGGGTTCTGGGGCCAACGTCCTGACTTTC.

The chain links TRBV5-4 to TRBJ2-7; D is uncertain. Germline CDR1 reads SGHNT; CDR2 reads YYREEE (reference sequence). The CDR3 has 12 residues. The germline V and J ends were trimmed by 2 bases and 3 bases, with 6 bases remaining between them. The CDR3 nucleotides are TGTGCCAGCAGCTTCCAGAGCTACGAGCAGTACTTC. Amino acids: CASSFQSYEQYF.

The chain joins TRBV6-6 to TRBJ1-6; TRBD1 matches 7 bases. The CDR3 extends over 14 amino acids. The germline V gene has CDR1 MNHNY and CDR2 SVGAGI (reference sequence). Trimming at V came to 7 bases and at J to 7 bases, leaving 7 bases not matched to a gene. The CDR3 spells CASTWTGSNSPLHF. The CDR3 region has the DNA TGTGCCAGCACCTGGACAGGATCCAATTCACCCCTCCACTTT.

This chain uses TRBV19 with TRBJ2-6, with no clear D. The V end lost 6 bases, the J end lost 0 bases, and 6 bases lay between the germline ends. The V gene's germline CDR1 is LNHDA and CDR2 SQIVND (reference sequence). This CDR3 region has 14 residues. CDR3 DNA sequence: TGTGCCAGTAGAACGAGCTCTGGGGCCAACGTCCTGACTTTC. Translated, it gives CASRTSSGANVLTF.

The J gene is TRBJ1-4, the V gene TRBV6-6; D gene ambiguous. Looked up from germline, CDR1 is MNHNY and CDR2 is SVGAGI (reference sequence). Trimming left V 8 bases short and J 8 bases short, with 12 bases between. CDR3 length equals 12 residues. As DNA, the CDR3 is TGTGCCAGCCTTGACTTCGGGGAAAAACTGTTTTTT. Translated: CASLDFGEKLFF.

The chain uses TRBV11-3 and TRBJ2-1; D is uncertain. Germline lookup yields CDR1 SGHNT and CDR2 YENEEA. V was shortened by 2 bases and J by 3 bases, with 5 bases between the two germline ends. The CDR3 consists of 13 residues. The CDR3 here is CASSLRHYNEQFF. The CDR3 coding sequence is TGTGCCAGCAGCTTAAGACACTACAATGAGCAGTTCTTC.

The sample holds one count of this clone. V gene TRBV5-4 combines with J gene TRBJ1-6; the D is unclear. The CDR3 is 15 amino acids. Trimming took 0 bases from V and 3 from J, leaving 7 bases between them. From germline, CDR1 is SGHNT and CDR2 YYREEE (reference sequence). CDR3 amino acids: CASSLGELYNSPLHF. The CDR3 DNA follows: TGTGCCAGCAGCTTGGGGGAGCTCTATAATTCACCCCTCCACTTT.

The J gene is TRBJ2-7, the V gene TRBV28; D perhaps matches TRBD1 (5 bases). Germline V gene data show CDR1 as MDHEN and CDR2 as SYDVKM. The V end lost 3 bases, the J end lost 0 bases, and 12 bases lay between the germline ends. This CDR3 contains 15 residues. CDR3 residues: CASSFAGWDSYEQYF. The CDR3 bases are TGTGCCAGCAGTTTCGCAGGGTGGGACTCCTACGAGCAGTACTTC. Combining the CDR3 with reference TRBV28 and TRBJ2-7 gives the whole variable domain DVKVTQSSRYLVKRTGEKVFLECVQDMDHENMFWYRQDPGLGLRLIYFSYDVKMKEKGDIPEGYSVSREKKERFSLILESASTNQTSMYLCASSFAGWDSYEQYFGPGTRLTVT.

The rearrangement joins TRBV4-3 to TRBJ2-7; D is undetermined. Germline V CDR1 and CDR2: LGHNA, YSLEER. The V gene lost 0 bases and the J gene lost 3 bases, with 6 bases spanning the gap. The CDR3 spans 13 residues. The CDR3 reads CASSQDGHYEQYF. CDR3 in DNA: TGCGCCAGCAGCCAAGATGGCCACTACGAGCAGTACTTC.

The gene calls are TRBV6-1 and TRBJ2-3, with 9 bases lining up with TRBD2. The CDR3 runs 16 residues. J lost 3 bases, V lost 2 bases, and 6 bases had no gene match. Germline-derived CDR1 and CDR2 are MNHNS and SASEGT. CDR3 nucleotides: TGTGCCAGCAGTGAATGGGTTAGCGGGGGAACAGATACGCAGTATTTT. This sequence encodes CASSEWVSGGTDTQYF.

The genes are TRBV11-3 and TRBJ2-1; D perhaps matches TRBD1 (6 bases). This CDR3 is built from 16 residues. Germline values: CDR1 SGHNT, CDR2 YENEEA. Trimming took 1 base from V and 4 from J, leaving 14 bases between them. The CDR3 here is CASSLGGRGRYNEQFF. The CDR3 DNA follows: TGTGCCAGCAGCTTAGGGGGCAGGGGCCGATACAATGAGCAGTTCTTC.